The rows below give T cell receptor beta chains drawn from one sample of a study of CD8+ T cells in alopecia areata. Method: immunoSEQ multiplex PCR; TCRdb's copy keeps in-frame clones and lacks some. The repertoire includes 90,000 to 120,000 clones, 65% to 85% of them detected once, and around 25% sits in the top ten. Sequencing was performed on CD8+ T cells sorted from blood, taken at week 24, from a patient treated with tofacitinib. These receptors were taken from a human donor with alopecia areata. Each CDR3 is given with its conserved first and last residue. D genes are given only for firm matches. Size values are once, few and many counts, or a class for expanded clones, and some rows have none.

D,V,size,J,DNA,CDR3
TRBD2,TRBV7-8,once,TRBJ2-2,TGTGCCAGCAGCTTAGCCGTCCTAGCGGGGACCGGGGAGCTGTTTTTT,CASSLAVLAGTGELFF
TRBD2,TRBV5-4,-,TRBJ2-3,TGTGCCAGCAGCTTGGGAGGCGGGGGAGACCCTAGCACAGATACGCAGTATTTT,CASSLGGGGDPSTDTQYF
-,TRBV5-8,medium-sized,TRBJ2-2,TGTGCCAGCAGCTTGATTACAGGCCGCCCGAACACCGGGGAGCTGTTTTTT,CASSLITGRPNTGELFF
-,TRBV29-1,-,TRBJ2-2,TGCAGCGTTTCGAGGGCGGGAAACGGGGAGCTGTTTTTT,CSVSRAGNGELFF
-,TRBV13,once,TRBJ1-6,TGTGTCAGCAGCTTAGAGGGGGACGTTGGTTCACCCCTCCACTTT,CVSSLEGDVGSPLHF
-,TRBV27,-,TRBJ2-3,TGTGCCAGCAGTTTATCGGGGTTGGTGAAAACAGATACGCAGTATTTT,CASSLSGLVKTDTQYF
TRBD1,TRBV5-6,-,TRBJ2-7,TGTGCCAGCAGCCCCGGACAGGGAGGCTACGAGCAGTACTTC,CASSPGQGGYEQYF
-,TRBV2,few,TRBJ2-1,TGTGCCATTGGCCCTGGGGAGAGCAATGAGCAGTTCTTC,CAIGPGESNEQFF
TRBD1,TRBV19,-,TRBJ2-1,TGTGCCAGTAGTATAAGCCGGGGACAGGGGATTTACAATGAGCAGTTCTTC,CASSISRGQGIYNEQFF
-,TRBV29-1,few,TRBJ2-7,TGCAGCGTGGCGGATCTAGGCGGACATGGGTCCTACGAGCAGTACTTC,CSVADLGGHGSYEQYF
-,TRBV27,-,TRBJ2-7,TGTGCCAGCGCTTTGCTGGACAGATCCTACGAGCAGTACTTC,CASALLDRSYEQYF
-,TRBV10-1,-,TRBJ2-2,TGCGCCAGCGGGCCGAACACCGGGGAGCTGTTTTTT,CASGPNTGELFF
TRBD2,TRBV6-5,-,TRBJ2-1,TGTGCCAGCTTTAGGCTAGCGGGGAGTGATGAGCAGTTCTTC,CASFRLAGSDEQFF
-,TRBV15,once,TRBJ2-7,TGTGCCACCGGGGACGGAAACTCCTACGAGCAGTACTTC,CATGDGNSYEQYF
-,TRBV29-1,few,TRBJ1-3,TGCAGCGCGGTCGTATCTGGAAACACCATATATTTT,CSAVVSGNTIYF
TRBD1,TRBV7-2,-,TRBJ2-7,TGTGCCAGCAGCCCACAGGGGATCTACGAGCAGTACTTC,CASSPQGIYEQYF
-,TRBV2,-,TRBJ2-7,TGTGCCAGCAGTGGACAGGAACGGAGGGAGCAGTACTTC,CASSGQERREQYF
TRBD1,TRBV6-1,-,TRBJ2-7,TGTGCCAGCAGTGAGCCCGGGACAGGGTCCTACGAGCAGTACTTC,CASSEPGTGSYEQYF
-,TRBV5-8,-,TRBJ1-1,TGTGCCAGCAGCTTTTTTCTGCAGAACACTGAAGCTTTCTTT,CASSFFLQNTEAFF
TRBD1,TRBV6-5,once,TRBJ1-4,TGTGCCAGCAGTTCTGAGGGGGCCAATGAAAAACTGTTTTTT,CASSSEGANEKLFF
-,TRBV7-9,-,TRBJ1-1,TGTGCCAGCAGCCCCGAGGACAGCACGAACACTGAAGCTTTCTTT,CASSPEDSTNTEAFF
TRBD1,TRBV9,-,TRBJ2-3,TGTGCCAGCAGCCCCCGACAGGGGAACTCTGCAATAGATACGCAGTATTTT,CASSPRQGNSAIDTQYF
-,TRBV6-4,-,TRBJ2-4,TGTGCCAGCAGTGAGCAGGGCCCCAAAAACATTCAGTACTTC,CASSEQGPKNIQYF
-,TRBV6-1,-,TRBJ2-3,TGTGCCAGCAGTGACAGGGCCAGCAAGTTGGATACGCAGTATTTT,CASSDRASKLDTQYF
-,TRBV6-1,-,TRBJ2-3,TGTGCCAGCAGTGTCACTGGAGCCTACACAGATACGCAGTATTTT,CASSVTGAYTDTQYF
TRBD1,TRBV30,-,TRBJ2-7,TGTGCCTGGATCGGTAAAGGGGGCATCTACGAGCAGTACTTC,CAWIGKGGIYEQYF
-,TRBV27,-,TRBJ1-6,TGTGCCAGCAGTTTACTATTTGCAGATTATAATTCACCCCTCCACTTT,CASSLLFADYNSPLHF
-,TRBV11-2,-,TRBJ2-7,TGTGCCAGCAGCTTAGGGACGGTAGACTACGAGCAGTACTTC,CASSLGTVDYEQYF
-,TRBV6-5,-,TRBJ2-1,TGTGCCAGCAGTTCGACCACTAGTGGTGAGCAGTTCTTC,CASSSTTSGEQFF
-,TRBV25-1,-,TRBJ1-1,TGTGCCAGCAGTGGACAGTACACTGAAGCTTTCTTT,CASSGQYTEAFF
TRBD2,TRBV7-2,few,TRBJ2-7,TGTGCCAGCAGCATGACTAGCGGGGGGGCCCGCGAGCAGTACTTC,CASSMTSGGAREQYF
TRBD1,TRBV11-2,-,TRBJ1-1,TGTGCCAGCAGCCCTCGACAGGGGTTGAACACTGAAGCTTTCTTT,CASSPRQGLNTEAFF
-,TRBV29-1,-,TRBJ1-2,TGCAGCGTTGAAGGTCAAGGATTTGGCTATGGCTACACCTTC,CSVEGQGFGYGYTF
TRBD2,TRBV15,few,TRBJ2-4,TGTGCCACCAGCAGAGGGCGGGGGGAAAACATTCAGTACTTC,CATSRGRGENIQYF
-,TRBV4-1,-,TRBJ1-1,TGCGCCAGCAGCCAAGGGGCAGTAGGGGACACTGAAGCTTTCTTT,CASSQGAVGDTEAFF
TRBD1,TRBV9,-,TRBJ2-1,TGTGCCAGCAGCGAAAGTGGAGGGACAGGGGGAGGGTATGGGTCCTACAATGAGCAGTTCTTC,CASSESGGTGGGYGSYNEQFF
-,TRBV4-1,-,TRBJ2-7,TGCGCCAGCAGCCGGGCCGGGGAAGCATTCTACGAGCAGTACTTC,CASSRAGEAFYEQYF
-,TRBV19,-,TRBJ2-3,TGTGCCAGTAGCAACAGGGTGACCACAGATACGCAGTATTTT,CASSNRVTTDTQYF
TRBD1,TRBV4-3,-,TRBJ2-7,TGCGCCAGCAGCCAGACAGGGTCCCACGAGCAGTACTTC,CASSQTGSHEQYF
-,TRBV11-2,-,TRBJ2-5,TGTGCCAGCAGCTCCGTGAACCAAGAGACCCAGTACTTC,CASSSVNQETQYF
-,TRBV29-1,-,TRBJ2-6,TGCAGCGTTGAAGCCGGGAGCTCTGGGGCCAACGTCCTGACTTTC,CSVEAGSSGANVLTF
-,TRBV6-1,-,TRBJ2-3,TGTGCCAGCAGTGAAGATGGGGGGTTCAGGGATACGCAGTATTTT,CASSEDGGFRDTQYF
TRBD1,TRBV6-6,-,TRBJ2-7,TGTGCCAGCACCGCAGAGCGACAGGGAAAAGAGCAGTACTTC,CASTAERQGKEQYF
TRBD1,TRBV7-8,-,TRBJ1-1,TGTGCCAGCAGCACTAGACAGGGGGCGGGAACTGAAGCTTTCTTT,CASSTRQGAGTEAFF
-,TRBV7-9,-,TRBJ1-1,TGTGCCAGCAGCCCCGGGACCGCGGGAGCTTTCTTT,CASSPGTAGAFF
-,TRBV4-1,-,TRBJ2-3,TGCGCCAGCAGCCTGCGGACTAGCACAGATACGCAGTATTTT,CASSLRTSTDTQYF
-,TRBV29-1,few,TRBJ2-1,TGCAGCGTTGACTTGGGGGCGACGGTCGACAATGAGCAGTTCTTC,CSVDLGATVDNEQFF
TRBD1,TRBV25-1,-,TRBJ2-1,TGTGCCAGCAGCGGGACAGGGGGGGGTCTAATTTCTTACAATGAGCAGTTCTTC,CASSGTGGGLISYNEQFF
-,TRBV6-5,once,TRBJ2-7,TGTGCCACCAAGTCCCGGGACAAGGATTTTTACGAGCAGTACTTC,CATKSRDKDFYEQYF
-,TRBV27,-,TRBJ2-1,TGTGCCAGCAGTTTAGACTACAATGAGCAGTTCTTC,CASSLDYNEQFF
-,TRBV7-9,-,TRBJ1-4,TGTGCCAGTGTACAGGGTGTAAATGAAAAACTGTTTTTT,CASVQGVNEKLFF
TRBD1,TRBV7-9,-,TRBJ2-7,TGTGCCAGCAGCTTTCCGGGACAGAGGGGATTTGAGCAGTACTTC,CASSFPGQRGFEQYF
TRBD1,TRBV5-6,-,TRBJ2-2,TGTGCCAGCAGCTTCGGGACAGGGCTTAACACCGGGGAGCTGTTTTTT,CASSFGTGLNTGELFF
-,TRBV5-7,-,TRBJ1-1,TGTGCCAGCATCCCCCGGGGCACGAACACTGAAGCTTTCTTT,CASIPRGTNTEAFF